This T cell receptor beta chain was captured by sequencing in a study of blood T cell repertoires in COVID-19 (TCRdb year 2020). General notes on the study: Samples covering the acute and convalescent phases of COVID-19 were provided by collaborators in the United States, Italy and Spain. Samples came from the ongoing ImmuneRACE study (first 160 participants) plus 1,254 subjects from 6 global collaborators. A freely available public database, intended as a resource for researchers studying the immune response to SARS-CoV-2, is where the repertoires were released. A de-identified subject ID, COVID-19 status, age in years and sex were almost always included in the sample metadata. The dataset comprised deeply sampled blood TCRbeta repertoires from subjects exposed to, actively infected with, or recovered from COVID-19. The prospective study material was composed of cDNA or gDNA derived from T cells, B-cell-depleted T cells, or PBMCs. Where available, HLA class I and class II types were taken from metadata supplied by the sample provider and were not determined by assay-based typing.

The collaborating institutions used their own protocols to collect whole blood in K2EDTA tubes. Collaborator samples were shipped for TCRbeta analysis as frozen whole blood, isolated PBMCs, or DNA extracted from either sample type. A note on this clone: Its antigen is still unknown. The record has no base qualities; no much larger clone is one base away.

The paper as a whole reports these results and caveats: Clinical and demographic metadata were provided uncurated, with the amount varying by source and participant.

The immunoSEQ Assay, a bias-controlled multiplex PCR, was used to amplify TCRbeta CDR3 regions from genomic DNA. In the source study's methods: The number of nucleated cells in each sample was estimated by amplification of reference gene primers within the assay. To quantify the absolute abundance of each unique TCRbeta CDR3 rearrangement, sequence reads were collapsed and filtered. For each sample, productive Simpson clonality was calculated by taking the square root of Simpson's diversity index across productive rearrangements. TCRdb took over this immuneACCESS table, retaining in-frame rearrangements with V and J assigned. Such tables are incomplete; in checked studies, under half of the missing clones stem from an unresolved V gene, and the remainder is unexplained. The DNA gave D and trimming, while V, J and clone size come from that table. The sample has around 190,000 clones on record, approximately 83% of them singletons. Around 8.6% of the sample rests with the top ten.

CDR1 and CDR2 were assigned from the germline V gene as SNHLY and FYNNEI. Spanning cysteine to phenylalanine, the CDR3 consists of 16 amino acids. CDR3 DNA only is kept here, 48 bases in frame from base 1. From V the trimming removes 6 bases and from J it removes 2 bases, while the gene matches leave 8 bases of the junction unaccounted for. The specimen was peripheral blood. This sequence was found in a man aged 45 to 65 with active or convalescent COVID-19. The V and J genes are TRBV2 and TRBJ1-3, and 9 junction bases match TRBD1. The CDR3 sequence is CASRATGTGPGNTIYF. The nucleotides are TGTGCCAGCAGAGCCACCGGGACAGGGCCTGGAAACACCATATATTTT. Joined to the reference TRBV2 and TRBJ1-3 proteins, this CDR3 gives the full variable domain: EPEVTQTPSHQVTQMGQEVILRCVPISNHLYFYWYRQILGQKVEFLVSFYNNEISEKSEIFDDQFSVERPDGSNFTLKIRSTKLEDSAMYFCASRATGTGPGNTIYFGEGSWLTVV.